A selection of T cell receptor beta chains follows, all from one sample in a study of T cells after yellow fever vaccination. TCRdb reprocessed the 5' RACE reads with MiXCR, giving one entry per CDR3 protein. The sample shows 300,000 to 450,000 distinct CDR3 sequences, 8% to 9.5% of them seen only once. The sample here was PBMCs, taken about 41 days after the first yellow fever vaccination. Receptors were obtained from a man younger than 35 who received the YFV17D yellow fever vaccine. Both conserved end residues are part of each CDR3. D genes are given only for firm matches. Clone size is given for some rows only: seen once, a few or many times, or a class if the clone is expanded.

clone size,D gene,CDR3 length,V gene,J gene,CDR3 DNA,CDR3 protein
-,-,13,TRBV7-8,TRBJ2-3,TGTGCCAGCAGCTTCCAGGGTGGAGATACGCAGTATTTT,CASSFQGGDTQYF
many,-,14,TRBV7-3,TRBJ1-6,TGTGCCAGCAGCTCCGGGACGGCTAATTCACCCCTCCACTTT,CASSSGTANSPLHF
few,TRBD2,16,TRBV20-1,TRBJ2-3,TGCAGTGCTAGAGAGAGAGGACTAGCGGGGAGAGATACGCAGTATTTT,CSARERGLAGRDTQYF
-,-,14,TRBV7-9,TRBJ2-5,TGTGCCAGCAGCTCCGGACGAATCAGGGAGACCCAGTACTTC,CASSSGRIRETQYF
few,-,20,TRBV7-8,TRBJ2-4,TGTGCCAGCAGCGGTGAGACGCATACAAAGCGGAATCTAGCCAAAAACATTCAGTACTTC,CASSGETHTKRNLAKNIQYF
few,-,14,TRBV12-3/TRBV12-4,TRBJ2-1,TGTGCCAGCAGCCGAACCCCGGGGTACAATGAGCAGTTCTTC,CASSRTPGYNEQFF
-,-,14,TRBV4-2,TRBJ2-1,TGTGCCATGAGCCCCGGGCGCCGGCACAATGAGCAGTTCTTC,CAMSPGRRHNEQFF
few,TRBD1,13,TRBV7-9,TRBJ2-7,TGTGCCAGCAGCCCGACAGGGTACAACGAGCAGTACTTC,CASSPTGYNEQYF
-,-,14,TRBV28,TRBJ2-5,TGTGCCAGCAGACCCCCAGGGGCAGGTGAGACCCAGTACTTC,CASRPPGAGETQYF
-,-,12,TRBV15,TRBJ2-2,TGTGCCACCAGCACTTTTCCCGGGGAGCTGTTTTTT,CATSTFPGELFF
-,TRBD1,16,TRBV7-2,TRBJ2-4,TGTGCCAGCAGCCTGCGTACAGGGGCCGCCAAAAACATTCAGTACTTC,CASSLRTGAAKNIQYF
-,-,14,TRBV5-6,TRBJ2-1,TGTGCCAGCAGCTTGATGACGTCCTACAATGAGCAGTTCTTC,CASSLMTSYNEQFF
few,TRBD2,15,TRBV6-2/TRBV6-3,TRBJ2-2,TGTGCCAGTAACCCGGGACTAGTCAACACCGGGGAGCTGTTTTTT,CASNPGLVNTGELFF
-,-,12,TRBV7-2,TRBJ2-5,TGTGCCAGCAGCTCCCTAGGGGTGACCCAGTACTTC,CASSSLGVTQYF
few,TRBD2,14,TRBV6-5,TRBJ2-1,TGTGCCAGCAGCGGGGGGACTACCTACAATGAGCAGTTCTTC,CASSGGTTYNEQFF
few,TRBD1,17,TRBV7-6,TRBJ2-7,TGTGCCAGCAGCACACAACCAGGAGGACAGGGGTTTCACGAGCAGTACTTC,CASSTQPGGQGFHEQYF
-,-,14,TRBV27,TRBJ1-1,TGTGCCAGCAGTTTCTCCGGGCGGAACACTGAAGCTTTCTTT,CASSFSGRNTEAFF
-,-,14,TRBV7-3,TRBJ2-1,TGTGCCAGCAGCCGGGGACCGAGCTACAATGAGCAGTTCTTC,CASSRGPSYNEQFF